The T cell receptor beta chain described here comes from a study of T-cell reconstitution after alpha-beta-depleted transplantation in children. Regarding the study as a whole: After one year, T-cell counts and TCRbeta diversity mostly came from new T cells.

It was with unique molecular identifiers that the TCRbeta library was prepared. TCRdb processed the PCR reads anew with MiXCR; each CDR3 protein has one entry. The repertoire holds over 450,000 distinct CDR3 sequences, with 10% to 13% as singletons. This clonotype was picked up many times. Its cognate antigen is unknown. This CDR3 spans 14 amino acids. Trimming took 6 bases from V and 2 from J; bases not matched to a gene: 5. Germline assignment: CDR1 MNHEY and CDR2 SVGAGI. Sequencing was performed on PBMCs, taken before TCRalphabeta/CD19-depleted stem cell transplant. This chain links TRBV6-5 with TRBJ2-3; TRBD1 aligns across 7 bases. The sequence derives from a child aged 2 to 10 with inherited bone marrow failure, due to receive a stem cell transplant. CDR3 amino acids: CASRRQGVTDTQYF. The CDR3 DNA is TGTGCCAGCAGGAGACAGGGTGTCACAGATACGCAGTATTTT.